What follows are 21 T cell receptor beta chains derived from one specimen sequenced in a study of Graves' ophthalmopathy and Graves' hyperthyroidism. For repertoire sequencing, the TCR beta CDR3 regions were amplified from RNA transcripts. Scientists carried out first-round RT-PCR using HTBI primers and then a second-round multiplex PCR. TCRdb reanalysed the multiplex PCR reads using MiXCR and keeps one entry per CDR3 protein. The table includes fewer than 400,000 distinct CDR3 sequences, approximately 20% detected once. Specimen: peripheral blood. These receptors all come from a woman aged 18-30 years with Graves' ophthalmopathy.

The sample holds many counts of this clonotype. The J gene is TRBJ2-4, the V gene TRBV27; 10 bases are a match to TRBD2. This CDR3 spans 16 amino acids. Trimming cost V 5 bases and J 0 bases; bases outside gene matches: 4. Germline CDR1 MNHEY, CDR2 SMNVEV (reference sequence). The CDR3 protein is CASSPRLAGAKNIQYF. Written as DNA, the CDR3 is TGTGCCAGCAGTCCTCGACTAGCGGGAGCCAAAAACATTCAGTACTTC.

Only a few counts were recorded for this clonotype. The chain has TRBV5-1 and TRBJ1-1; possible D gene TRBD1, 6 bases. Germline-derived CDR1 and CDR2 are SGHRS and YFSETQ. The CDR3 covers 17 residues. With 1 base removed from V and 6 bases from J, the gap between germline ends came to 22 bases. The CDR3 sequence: CASSLPLRGGLASEAFF. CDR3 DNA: TGCGCCAGCAGCTTGCCCCTGAGGGGGGGCTTAGCGTCTGAAGCTTTCTTT.

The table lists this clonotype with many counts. CDR3 residues: CASSTGTDRYGYTF. Written as DNA, the CDR3 is TGTGCCAGCAGTACCGGGACAGATCGCTACGGCTACACCTTC. The chain recombines TRBV7-9 with TRBJ1-2; 7 bases fit TRBD1. CDR3 length equals 14 residues. Germline lookup yields CDR1 SEHNR and CDR2 FQNEAQ (reference sequence). Trimming at V came to 6 bases and at J to 8 bases, leaving 12 bases not matched to a gene. Filled out from reference TRBV7-9 and TRBJ1-2, the complete variable domain reads DTGVSQNPRHKITKRGQNVTFRCDPISEHNRLYWYRQTLGQGPEFLTYFQNEAQLEKSRLLSDRFSAERPKGSFSTLEIQRTEQGDSAMYLCASSTGTDRYGYTFGSGTRLTVV.

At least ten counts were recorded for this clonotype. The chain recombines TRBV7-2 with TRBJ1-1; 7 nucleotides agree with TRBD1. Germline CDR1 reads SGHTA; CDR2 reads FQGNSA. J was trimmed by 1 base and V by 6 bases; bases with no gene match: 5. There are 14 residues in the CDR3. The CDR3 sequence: CASRPGQQNTEAFF. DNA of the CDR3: TGTGCCAGCAGACCGGGACAGCAGAACACTGAAGCTTTCTTT. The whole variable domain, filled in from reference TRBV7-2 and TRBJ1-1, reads GAGVSQSPSNKVTEKGKDVELRCDPISGHTALYWYRQSLGQGLEFLIYFQGNSAPDKSGLPSDRFSAERTGGSVSTLTIQRTQQEDSAVYLCASRPGQQNTEAFFGQGTRLTVV.

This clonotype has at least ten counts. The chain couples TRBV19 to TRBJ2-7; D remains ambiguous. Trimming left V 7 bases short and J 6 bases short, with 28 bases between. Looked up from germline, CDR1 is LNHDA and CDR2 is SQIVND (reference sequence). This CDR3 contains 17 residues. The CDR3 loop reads CASTFTVQVSQTGEQYF. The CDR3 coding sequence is TGTGCCAGTACCTTCACCGTTCAGGTCTCTCAAACCGGCGAGCAGTACTTC.

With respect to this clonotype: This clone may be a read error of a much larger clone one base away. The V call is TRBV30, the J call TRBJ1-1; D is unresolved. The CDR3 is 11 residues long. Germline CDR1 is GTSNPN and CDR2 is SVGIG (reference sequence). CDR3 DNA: TGTGCCTGGAGTGAAAACAGTGAAGCTTTCTTT. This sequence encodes CAWSENSEAFF.

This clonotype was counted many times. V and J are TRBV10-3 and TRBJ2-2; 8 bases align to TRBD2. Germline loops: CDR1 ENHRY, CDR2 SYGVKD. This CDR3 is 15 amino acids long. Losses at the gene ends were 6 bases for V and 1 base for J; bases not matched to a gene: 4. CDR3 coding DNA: TGTGCCATCAGGGGCCTAGCGGGGAACACCGGGGAGCTGTTTTTT. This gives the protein CAIRGLAGNTGELFF.

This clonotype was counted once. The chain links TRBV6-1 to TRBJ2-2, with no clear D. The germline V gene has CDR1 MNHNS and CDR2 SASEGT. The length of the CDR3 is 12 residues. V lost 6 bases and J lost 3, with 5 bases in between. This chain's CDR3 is CASRVHTGELFF. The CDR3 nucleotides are TGTGCCAGCAGGGTACACACCGGGGAGCTGTTTTTT.

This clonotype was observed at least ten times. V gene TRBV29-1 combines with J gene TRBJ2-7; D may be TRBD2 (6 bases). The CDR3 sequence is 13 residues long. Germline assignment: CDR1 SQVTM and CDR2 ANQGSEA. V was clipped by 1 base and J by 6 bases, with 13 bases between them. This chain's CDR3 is CSVEGFWGVEQYF. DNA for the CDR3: TGCAGCGTTGAAGGCTTTTGGGGGGTCGAGCAGTACTTC.

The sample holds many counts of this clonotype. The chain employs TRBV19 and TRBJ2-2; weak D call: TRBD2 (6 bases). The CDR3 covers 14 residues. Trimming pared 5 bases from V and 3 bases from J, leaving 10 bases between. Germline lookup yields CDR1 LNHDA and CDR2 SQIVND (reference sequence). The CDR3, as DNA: TGTGCCAGTAGTTGGACGGGAGACACCGGGGAGCTGTTTTTT. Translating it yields CASSWTGDTGELFF.

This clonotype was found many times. CDR3 amino acids: CASSPLNWGSTEAFF. DNA of the CDR3: TGTGCCAGCAGCCCCCTTAATTGGGGCAGCACTGAAGCTTTCTTT. The genes are TRBV11-2 and TRBJ1-1; possibly TRBD1 for D (5 bases). The V gene's germline CDR1 is SGHAT and CDR2 FQNNGV. This CDR3 spans 15 amino acids. The V and J ends lost 5 bases and 4 bases respectively, with 17 bases between them.

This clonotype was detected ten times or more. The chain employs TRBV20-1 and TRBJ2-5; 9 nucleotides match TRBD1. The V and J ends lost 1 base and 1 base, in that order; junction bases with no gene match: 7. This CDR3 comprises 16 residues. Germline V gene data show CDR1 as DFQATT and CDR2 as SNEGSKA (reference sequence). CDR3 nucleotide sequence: TGCAGTGCTAGAGGGGGTTGGGGACAGGGCCAAGAGACCCAGTACTTC. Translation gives CSARGGWGQGQETQYF.

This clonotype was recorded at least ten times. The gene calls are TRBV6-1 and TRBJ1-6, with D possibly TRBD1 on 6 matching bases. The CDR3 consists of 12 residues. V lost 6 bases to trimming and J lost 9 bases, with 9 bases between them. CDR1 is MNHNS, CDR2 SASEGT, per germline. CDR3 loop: CASRGQSSPLHF. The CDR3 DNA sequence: TGTGCCAGCAGAGGACAGTCTTCACCCCTCCACTTT.

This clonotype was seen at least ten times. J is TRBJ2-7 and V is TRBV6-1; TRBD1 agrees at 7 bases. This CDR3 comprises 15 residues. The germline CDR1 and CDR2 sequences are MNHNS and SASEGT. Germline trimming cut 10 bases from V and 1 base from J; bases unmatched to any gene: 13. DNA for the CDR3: TGTGCCACCCAGGCAGGGACAGCCTCATCCTACGAGCAGTACTTC. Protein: CATQAGTASSYEQYF.

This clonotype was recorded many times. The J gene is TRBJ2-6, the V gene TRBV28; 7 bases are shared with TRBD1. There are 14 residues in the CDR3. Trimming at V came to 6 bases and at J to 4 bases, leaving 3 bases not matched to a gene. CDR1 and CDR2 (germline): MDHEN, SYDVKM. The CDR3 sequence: CASRTGAGANVLTF. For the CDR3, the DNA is TGTGCCAGCAGAACAGGGGCAGGGGCCAACGTCCTGACTTTC.

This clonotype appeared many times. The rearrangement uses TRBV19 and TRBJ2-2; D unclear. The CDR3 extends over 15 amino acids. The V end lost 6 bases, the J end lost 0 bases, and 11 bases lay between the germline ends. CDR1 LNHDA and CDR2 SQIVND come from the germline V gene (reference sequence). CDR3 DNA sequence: TGTGCCAGTAGGCCGGAGTTTGCGAACACCGGGGAGCTGTTTTTT. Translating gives CASRPEFANTGELFF.

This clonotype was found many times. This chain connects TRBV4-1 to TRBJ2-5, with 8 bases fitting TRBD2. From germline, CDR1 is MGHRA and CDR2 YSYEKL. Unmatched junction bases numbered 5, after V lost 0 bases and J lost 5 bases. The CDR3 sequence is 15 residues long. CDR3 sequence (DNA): TGCGCCAGCAGCCAAGAGCGGGGGGCGAGGGAGACCCAGTACTTC. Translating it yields CASSQERGARETQYF.

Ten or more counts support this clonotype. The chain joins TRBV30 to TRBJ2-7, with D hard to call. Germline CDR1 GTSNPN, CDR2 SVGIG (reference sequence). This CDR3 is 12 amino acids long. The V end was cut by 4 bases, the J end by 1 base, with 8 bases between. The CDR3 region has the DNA TGTGCCTGGACAGGCCCTTCCTACGAGCAGTACTTC. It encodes CAWTGPSYEQYF.

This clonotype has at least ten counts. This chain's CDR3 is CASSWGDTRILSGANVLTF. CDR3 DNA: TGTGCCAGCAGTTGGGGTGACACTAGAATTCTCTCTGGGGCCAACGTCCTGACTTTC. The V and J genes are TRBV12-3 or TRBV12-4 and TRBJ2-6, with a tentative D call TRBD2 (5 bases). The CDR3 is 19 residues long. The V gene lost 4 bases and the J gene lost 0 bases, with 19 bases spanning the gap.

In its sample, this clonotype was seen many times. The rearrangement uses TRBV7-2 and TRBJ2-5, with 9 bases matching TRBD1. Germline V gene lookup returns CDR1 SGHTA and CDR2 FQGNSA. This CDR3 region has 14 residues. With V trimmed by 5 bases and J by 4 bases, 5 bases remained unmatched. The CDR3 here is CASSGGTGRETQYF. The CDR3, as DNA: TGTGCCAGCAGCGGGGGGACAGGGCGAGAGACCCAGTACTTC.

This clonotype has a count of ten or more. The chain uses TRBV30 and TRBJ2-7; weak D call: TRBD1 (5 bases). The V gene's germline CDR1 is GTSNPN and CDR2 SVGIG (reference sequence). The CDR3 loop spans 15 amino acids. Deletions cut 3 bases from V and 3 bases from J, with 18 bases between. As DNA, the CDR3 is TGTGCCTGGAGCGTACGAAAGGGTAGGGGCTACGAGCAGTACTTC. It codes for CAWSVRKGRGYEQYF.